This TCR beta chain was sequenced during a study of cytomegalovirus exposure and HLA in healthy donors. Regarding the study as a whole: Among donors in an Asian-associated ancestry cluster, a later analysis reportedly found fewer N-insertions than the roughly 730-donor mean.

The PCR was carried out with 60 Vbeta primers and 13 Jbeta primers. Using immunoSEQ multiplex PCR, the repertoire was profiled, and TCRdb retains in-frame clones only, with some absent. The table records about 190,000 clones, about nine tenths of them present only once. For this clone: Its antigen is not known.

Unrecorded immune exposure was likely among donors, who were nominally healthy when sampled. Losses at the gene ends were 1 base for V and 5 bases for J; bases not matched to a gene: 1. CDR1 is KGHSH, CDR2 LQKENI, per germline. CDR3 length equals 14 residues. The gene calls are TRBV18 and TRBJ2-2; TRBD1 matches 7 bases. The TCR was taken from a man between 25 and 39 years old in good health and CMV-seronegative. Sequencing used PBMCs. The chain's CDR3 is CASSPLTGTGELFF. The CDR3 nucleotides are TGTGCCAGCTCACCACTGACAGGGACCGGGGAGCTGTTTTTT.